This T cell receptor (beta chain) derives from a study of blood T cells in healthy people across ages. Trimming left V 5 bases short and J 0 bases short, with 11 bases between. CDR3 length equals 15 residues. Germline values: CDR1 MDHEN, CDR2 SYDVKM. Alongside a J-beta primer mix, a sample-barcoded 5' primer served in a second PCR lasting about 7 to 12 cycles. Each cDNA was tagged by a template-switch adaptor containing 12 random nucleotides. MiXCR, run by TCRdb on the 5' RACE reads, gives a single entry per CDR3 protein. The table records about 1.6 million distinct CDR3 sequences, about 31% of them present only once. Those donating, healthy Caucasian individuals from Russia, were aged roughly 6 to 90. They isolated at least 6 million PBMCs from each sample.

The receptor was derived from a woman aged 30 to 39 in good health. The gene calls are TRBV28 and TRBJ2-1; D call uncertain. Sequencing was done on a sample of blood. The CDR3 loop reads CASSLSTHSYNEQFF. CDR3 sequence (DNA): TGTGCCAGCAGTCTCAGCACTCACTCCTACAATGAGCAGTTCTTC. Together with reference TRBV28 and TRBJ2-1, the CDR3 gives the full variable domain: DVKVTQSSRYLVKRTGEKVFLECVQDMDHENMFWYRQDPGLGLRLIYFSYDVKMKEKGDIPEGYSVSREKKERFSLILESASTNQTSMYLCASSLSTHSYNEQFFGPGTRLTVL.